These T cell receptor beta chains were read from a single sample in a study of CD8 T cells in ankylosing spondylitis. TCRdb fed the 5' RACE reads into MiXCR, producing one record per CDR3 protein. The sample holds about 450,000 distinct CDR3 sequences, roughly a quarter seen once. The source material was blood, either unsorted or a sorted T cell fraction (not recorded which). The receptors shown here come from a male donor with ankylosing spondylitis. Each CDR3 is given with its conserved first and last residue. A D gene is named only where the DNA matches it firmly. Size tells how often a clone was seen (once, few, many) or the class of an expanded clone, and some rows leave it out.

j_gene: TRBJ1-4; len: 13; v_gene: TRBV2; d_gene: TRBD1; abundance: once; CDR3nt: TGTGCCATCTCCGGGACAGTGAATGAAAAACTGTTTTTT; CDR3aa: CAISGTVNEKLFF
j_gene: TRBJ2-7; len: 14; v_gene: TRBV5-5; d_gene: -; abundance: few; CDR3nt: TGTGCCAGTGGAGAGCAGCCGGGTACCTACGAGCAGTACTTC; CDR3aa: CASGEQPGTYEQYF
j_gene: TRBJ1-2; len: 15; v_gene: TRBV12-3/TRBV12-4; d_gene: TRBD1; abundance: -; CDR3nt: TGTGCCAGCAGTTTCGACCCCCAGGGGGCGCATGGCTACACCTTC; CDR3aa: CASSFDPQGAHGYTF
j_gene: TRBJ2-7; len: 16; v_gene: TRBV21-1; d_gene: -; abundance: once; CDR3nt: TGTGCCAGCACCAAAGACGGGACTAGCGGGAGTGACGAGCAGTACTTC; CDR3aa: CASTKDGTSGSDEQYF
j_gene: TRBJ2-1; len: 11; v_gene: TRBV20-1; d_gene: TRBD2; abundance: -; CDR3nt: TGCAGTGGGACTAGCTTCTATGAGCAGTTCTTC; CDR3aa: CSGTSFYEQFF
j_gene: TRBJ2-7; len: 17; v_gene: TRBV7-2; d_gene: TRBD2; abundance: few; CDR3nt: TGTGCCAGCAGCTCAATGGGGTTGGGTAGCGGGAGGGACGAGCAGTACTTC; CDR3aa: CASSSMGLGSGRDEQYF
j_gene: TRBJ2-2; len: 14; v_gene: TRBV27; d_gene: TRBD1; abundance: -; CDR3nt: TGTGCCAGCCGACAGGGGAGAAACACCGGGGAGCTGTTTTTT; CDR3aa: CASRQGRNTGELFF
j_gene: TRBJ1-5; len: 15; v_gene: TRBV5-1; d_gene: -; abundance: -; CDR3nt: TGCGCCAGCAGCTTGGAGTCGGGGAGGGGTCAGCCCCAGCATTTT; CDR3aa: CASSLESGRGQPQHF
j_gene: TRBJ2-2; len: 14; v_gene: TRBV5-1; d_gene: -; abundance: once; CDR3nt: TGCGCCAGCAGCAGGGACAATTCGGCCGGGGAGCTGTTTTTT; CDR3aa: CASSRDNSAGELFF
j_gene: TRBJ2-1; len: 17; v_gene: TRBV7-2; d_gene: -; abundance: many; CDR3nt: TGTGCCAGCAGCTTAGCGATTTGGGGACTTTCTCACAATGAGCAGTTCTTC; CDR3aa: CASSLAIWGLSHNEQFF
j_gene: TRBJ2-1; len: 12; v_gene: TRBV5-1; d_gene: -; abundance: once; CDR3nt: TGCGCCAGCAGCAACTGGGGGAATGAGCAGTTCTTC; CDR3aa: CASSNWGNEQFF
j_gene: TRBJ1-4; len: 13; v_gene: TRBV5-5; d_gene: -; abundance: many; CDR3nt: TGTGCCAGCAGCACGTACACTAATGAAAAACTGTTTTTT; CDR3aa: CASSTYTNEKLFF
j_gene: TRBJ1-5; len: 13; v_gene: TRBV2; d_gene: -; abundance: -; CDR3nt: TGTGCCAGCAGTACTGACGTGAATCAGCCCCAGCATTTT; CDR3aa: CASSTDVNQPQHF
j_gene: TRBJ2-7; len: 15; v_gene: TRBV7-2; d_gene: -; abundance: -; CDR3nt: TGTGCCAGCAGCTTATTGGCTAGCACAACCTACGAGCAGTACTTC; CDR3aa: CASSLLASTTYEQYF
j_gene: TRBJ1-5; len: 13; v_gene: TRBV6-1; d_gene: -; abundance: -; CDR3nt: TGTGCCGCCCGCCGGGGGGCCCATCAGCCCCAGCATTTT; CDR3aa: CAARRGAHQPQHF
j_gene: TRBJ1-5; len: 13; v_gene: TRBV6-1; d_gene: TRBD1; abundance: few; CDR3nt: TGTGCCACCAGGACAGGGGATAATCAGCCCCAGCATTTT; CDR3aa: CATRTGDNQPQHF
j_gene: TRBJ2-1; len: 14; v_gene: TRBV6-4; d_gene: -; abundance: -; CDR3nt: TGTGCCAGCAGTGACCCCCCGGGGGACAATGAGCAGTTCTTC; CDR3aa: CASSDPPGDNEQFF
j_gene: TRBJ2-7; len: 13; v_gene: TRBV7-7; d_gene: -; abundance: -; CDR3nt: TGTGCCAGCAGCTTAGACGCAGGGTACGAGCAGTACTTC; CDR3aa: CASSLDAGYEQYF
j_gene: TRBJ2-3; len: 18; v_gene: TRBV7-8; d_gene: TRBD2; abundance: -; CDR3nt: TGTGCCAGCAGCTTAGCTCGAAGACGGGAGGGGTGGACAGATACGCAGTATTTT; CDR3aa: CASSLARRREGWTDTQYF
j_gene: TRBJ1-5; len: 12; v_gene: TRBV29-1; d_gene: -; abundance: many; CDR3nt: TGCAGCGTTGGAGGGGGGAATCAGCCCCAGCATTTT; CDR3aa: CSVGGGNQPQHF